The 4 T cell receptor beta chains in this list originate from one sample, sequenced in a study of blood T cell repertoires in COVID-19. Clones were sequenced by immunoSEQ multiplex PCR, and TCRdb holds only the in-frame ones, with some missing. The sample includes 200,000 to 250,000 clones, roughly 80% of them seen just once. Sequencing input: peripheral blood. The receptor set was obtained from a woman of 80 years or more with COVID-19, enrolled during active disease.

The chain combines TRBV5-1 with TRBJ2-7, with D possibly being TRBD2 (5 bases). V gave up 0 bases and J gave up 2 bases, with 12 bases separating them. CDR1 is SGHRS, CDR2 YFSETQ, per germline. The CDR3 totals 15 residues. CDR3 loop: CASSLVSGSPYEQYF. The CDR3 DNA reads as TGCGCCAGCAGCTTGGTAAGCGGCAGCCCCTACGAGCAGTACTTC.

The chain carries TRBV5-4 and TRBJ2-6, with a tentative D call TRBD1 (5 bases). The CDR3 consists of 14 residues. V was clipped by 5 bases and J by 4 bases, with 10 bases between them. Germline CDR1 and CDR2: SGHNT and YYREEE (reference sequence). The DNA of the CDR3 is TGTGCCAGCAGGGCAGCAGGGGGGGCCAACGTCCTGACTTTC. Translating it yields CASRAAGGANVLTF.

This clone has more than one count but fewer than ten. V gene TRBV19 combines with J gene TRBJ1-5; 7 positions agree with TRBD1. The V and J ends lost 5 bases and 11 bases, in that order; junction bases with no gene match: 9. In germline, CDR1 is LNHDA, CDR2 SQIVND (reference sequence). CDR3 length equals 13 residues. CDR3 coding DNA: TGTGCCAGTAGTCGACAGGGCGGAGGATCCCAGCATTTT. This sequence encodes CASSRQGGGSQHF.

The chain carries TRBV27 and TRBJ2-1; D perhaps matches TRBD2 (5 bases). Germline V gene data show CDR1 as MNHEY and CDR2 as SMNVEV (reference sequence). Trimming shortened V by 6 bases and J by 9 bases, and 15 bases separated the two germline ends. The CDR3 loop spans 13 amino acids. DNA of the CDR3: TGTGCCAGCAGCCCTAGGGCGGGCAGTGAGCAGTTCTTC. This gives the protein CASSPRAGSEQFF.